This T cell receptor (beta chain) is from a study of metastatic and nonmetastatic thyroid tumors. Background on the study: Across peripheral blood and tumor or nodule tissue samples taken from malignant and benign thyroid patients, the repertoires were compared with one another. Study results and caveats: Reports indicated that malignant thyroid tumors showed significantly higher TCR beta diversity than benign nodules did, in blood and tumor.

As processed by the authors: What underpinned the distant-metastasis classifier for papillary thyroid cancer was the set of CDR3 differences across clinicopathological groups. TCRdb reassembled clones from the PCR reads with MiXCR. None of the V and J calls come from the authors' own analysis; TCRdb made them. The data hold tens of thousands of clones, with about 15% observed a single time. Germline V gene data show CDR1 as SEHNR and CDR2 as FQNEAQ (reference sequence). The CDR3 covers 14 residues. Treatment of any kind had been given to no patient before thyroid surgery. Comments on this clone: Its antigen is still unknown. Germline and junction disagree at one end, which may indicate a read error. The sample carries other DNA sequences with the same CDR3.

The V and J genes are TRBV7-9 and TRBJ1-5; no firm D call. This clonotype originated in a female donor with papillary thyroid cancer or a benign thyroid nodule (not recorded which). Some clones in this sample may be carry-over from other donors' samples. The specimen was blood. DNA of the CDR3: TGCGCCAGCAGCTTAGAGGGAGGCAATCAGCCCCAGCATTTT. This codes for CASSLEGGNQPQHF.